This T cell receptor beta chain was recovered during a study of blood T cell repertoires in COVID-19 (TCRdb year 2020). As for the study more broadly: The collaborator samples originated in the United States, Italy and Spain and spanned the acute and convalescent phases of COVID-19. The material from the prospective study consisted of cDNA or gDNA derived from T cells, B-cell-depleted T cells, or PBMCs. The dataset comprised deeply sampled blood TCRbeta repertoires from subjects exposed to, actively infected with, or recovered from COVID-19. A freely available public database, intended as a resource for researchers studying the immune response to SARS-CoV-2, is where the repertoires were released. Samples were obtained from the ongoing ImmuneRACE study (first 160 participants) and from 1,200 or so subjects provided by 6 global collaborators. The sample metadata nearly always contained a de-identified subject ID, COVID-19 status, age in years and sex. Where HLA class I and class II types were available, the types were taken from metadata supplied by the sample provider, not from assay-based typing.

As encoded in the germline V gene, CDR1 is SGHTA while CDR2 is FQGNSA. Trimming takes 3 bases off V and 5 bases off J; junction bases not matched to a gene: 9. The CDR3 has 16 amino acids, counting the end cysteine and phenylalanine. The CDR3 DNA has 48 bases and is translated from base 1. Study-wide conclusions, independent of this receptor: The amount of clinical and demographic metadata varied by source and participant and was provided uncurated.

The collaborating institutions used their own protocols to collect whole blood in K2EDTA tubes. For TCRbeta analysis, collaborator samples were shipped as frozen whole blood, as isolated PBMCs, or as DNA extracted from either sample type. TCRbeta CDR3 regions were amplified from genomic DNA by means of the immunoSEQ Assay, a bias-controlled multiplex PCR. Concerning the study's data processing: The number of nucleated cells in each sample was estimated by amplification of reference gene primers within the assay. Sequence reads were collapsed and filtered to measure the absolute abundance of every unique TCRbeta CDR3 rearrangement. Productive Simpson clonality was computed per sample as the square root of Simpson's diversity index over productive rearrangements. The table comes from immuneACCESS by way of TCRdb, which keeps in-frame sequences with V and J called. Part of the clones is missing from these tables; in studies checked, under half for an unresolved V gene and the rest for unknown reasons. The DNA gave D and trimming, while V, J and clone size come from that table. The sample table shows about 130,000 clones, and approximately 83% are seen once. The ten largest clonotypes hold 12% of the sample.

With regard to this clone: What this receptor recognizes is not known. Base qualities are not at hand, and no much larger clone is one base apart.

Here the chain combines TRBV7-2 and TRBJ1-5, with 8 central nucleotides matching TRBD1. The sample comprised peripheral blood. This receptor was taken from a man aged 60 to 69 with acute or convalescent COVID-19. The nucleotide sequence reads TGTGCCAGCAGCTTGGAAGGACAGGGTGGCCATCAGCCCCAGCATTTT. Its product reads: CASSLEGQGGHQPQHF.